This TCR beta chain was sequenced during a study of blood T cell repertoires in COVID-19. Study information: COVID-19 samples, acute and convalescent, were from the United States, Italy and Spain. PBMCs, B-cell-depleted T cells, or T cells were the source of the cDNA or gDNA that made up the material.

This CDR3 contains 22 residues. The germline V gene encodes CDR1 ENHRY and CDR2 SYGVKD. V lost 3 bases and J lost 2; bases outside the gene matches: 24. Seattle patients were enrolled during active infection and followed longitudinally. Original methodology: Counts of nucleated cells, estimated from reference gene primer amplification, were obtained. TCRdb's copy holds only in-frame clones and misses some; the assay was immunoSEQ multiplex PCR. V, J and clone size reflect that table, while D and trimming were determined from the DNA. The table has some 220,000 clones, 65% to 90% seen once. This chain joins TRBV10-3 and TRBJ1-3, with TRBD1 matching 8 bases. Sequenced sample: peripheral blood. This receptor was identified in a woman in her seventies with COVID-19, enrolled during active disease. The CDR3 region is CAISDILQRTGTDGSAGNTIYF. In nucleotides, the CDR3 is TGTGCCATCAGTGACATCCTTCAACGGACAGGGACCGATGGATCTGCTGGAAACACCATATATTTT.